This TCR beta chain is drawn from a study of control samples from healthy donors and cancer patients. The CDR3 covers 13 residues. From germline, CDR1 is GTSNPN and CDR2 SVGIG (reference sequence). Trimming pared 0 bases from V and 4 bases from J, leaving 9 bases between. Clones were sequenced by immunoSEQ multiplex PCR, and TCRdb holds only the in-frame ones, with some missing. The sample shows around 71,000 clones, 70% to 90% of them seen only once. The origin of this receptor is a woman aged 50 to 60 with head and neck cancer. Sequencing input: PBMCs. The gene calls are TRBV30 and TRBJ2-5, with D possibly being TRBD1 (5 bases). CDR3: CAWSVVGAETQYF. Here the CDR3 DNA reads TGTGCCTGGAGTGTAGTAGGGGCAGAGACCCAGTACTTC.